There are a few counts of the clone carrying this T cell receptor beta chain. Its antigen remains unidentified. The data stem from a study of blood T cells in healthy people across ages. Germline CDR1 and CDR2: SGHRS and YFSETQ. This CDR3 comprises 16 residues. V gave up 1 base and J gave up 1 base, with 13 bases separating them. Combining a sample-barcoded 5' primer with a J-beta primer mix, a second PCR ran for about 7 to 12 cycles. A template-switch adaptor with 12 random nucleotides tagged each cDNA molecule. A minimum of 3 million CDR3-containing paired-end reads was obtained for each sample. Via MiXCR, TCRdb re-called the 5' RACE reads, giving one row per CDR3 protein. Here the sample spans 600,000 or so distinct CDR3 sequences, less than 60% being singletons. Study-level findings and limits: Naive T cell percentage showed a strong correlation with the diversity of TCR beta.

Sequencing was performed on blood. The gene calls are TRBV5-1 and TRBJ2-3, with D possibly being TRBD1 or TRBD2 (5 bases each). This receptor was identified in an older man in good health. The CDR3 here is CASSLLRGRGTDTQYF. CDR3 nucleotides: TGCGCCAGCAGCTTGCTTCGGGGCCGGGGCACAGATACGCAGTATTTT.